The present T cell receptor beta chain was sequenced within a study of blood T cell repertoires in COVID-19. The CDR3 has 15 amino acids. Trimming left V 2 bases short and J 7 bases short, with 14 bases between. The germline gives CDR1 MNHEY, CDR2 SMNVEV (reference sequence). Produced via immunoSEQ multiplex PCR; TCRdb's table is partial and in-frame only. The sample records some 220,000 clones, 80% to 90% being singletons. The source material was PBMCs or T cells enriched from blood (not recorded which). This TCR was sampled from a woman aged 18-29 years in a cohort exposed to, infected with or recovered from COVID-19 (not recorded which). This rearrangement joins TRBV27 to TRBJ2-2; no clear D. The CDR3 loop reads CASSLSTDGGGELFF. The CDR3, as DNA: TGTGCCAGCAGTTTAAGTACAGACGGTGGCGGGGAGCTGTTTTTT.